This TCR beta chain appears in the sequencing data of a study of cytomegalovirus exposure and HLA in healthy donors. The assay was immunoSEQ multiplex PCR, and TCRdb's table has in-frame clones only and misses some. The sample includes about 88,000 clones, roughly 84% of them seen just once. The germline V gene has CDR1 WSHSY and CDR2 SAAADI. The CDR3 consists of 14 residues. The V and J ends lost 6 bases and 0 bases, in that order; junction bases with no gene match: 1. This chain uses TRBV10-2 with TRBJ2-4; TRBD1 matches 8 bases. The sequence was collected from a woman between 18 and 29 years old in good health and CMV-seropositive. Input material: PBMCs. CDR3: CASRDREAKNIQYF. The CDR3 nucleotides are TGCGCCAGCAGGGACAGGGAAGCCAAAAACATTCAGTACTTC.